Each of the 22 T cell receptor beta chains below was sequenced from the same sample in a study of Ad26.COV2.S vaccination and SARS-CoV-2 variants. The treatment: roughly 20 received Ad26.COV2.S at low or high dose, single or two shots; about five received placebo; per-sample allocation not given. Sampling was performed 63 days after the first vaccine or placebo injection. The protocol was immunoSEQ multiplex PCR, while the TCRdb copy is restricted to in-frame clones and leaves out a portion. This table has about 410,000 clones, around 92% appearing once. This specimen was peripheral blood, taken in a trial of Ad26.COV2.S vaccine versus placebo. The receptors were sampled from a person between 18 and 65 years old who received the Ad26.COV2.S COVID-19 vaccine or a placebo.

The chain is built from TRBV3-1 (or the pseudogene TRBV3-2) and TRBJ1-1; D remains ambiguous. Germline V gene lookup returns CDR1 LGHDT and CDR2 YNNKEL (reference sequence). Trimming took off 3 bases at V and 1 base at J, with 6 bases between the two ends. The CDR3 covers 13 residues. CDR3 nucleotide sequence: TGTGCCAGCAGCCATGAAGAGAACACTGAAGCTTTCTTT. It yields the protein CASSHEENTEAFF.

This chain joins TRBV7-8 and TRBJ1-5; D is ambiguous. This CDR3 has 16 residues. Trimming shortened V by 2 bases and J by 2 bases, and 13 bases separated the two germline ends. Germline values: CDR1 SGHVS, CDR2 FQNEAQ. In DNA form, the CDR3 reads TGTGCCAGCAGCTTATTTGGGGAGTTGGGCAATCAGCCCCAGCATTTT. Translated, it gives CASSLFGELGNQPQHF. The whole variable domain, filled in from reference TRBV7-8 and TRBJ1-5, reads GAGVSQSPRYKVAKRGQDVALRCDPISGHVSLFWYQQALGQGPEFLTYFQNEAQLDKSGLPSDRFFAERPEGSVSTLKIQRTQQEDSAVYLCASSLFGELGNQPQHFGDGTRLSIL.

The chain couples TRBV28 to TRBJ1-6; D may be TRBD1 (6 bases). The V end lost 11 bases, the J end lost 10 bases, and 15 bases lay between the germline ends. This CDR3 contains 12 residues. Germline lookup yields CDR1 MDHEN and CDR2 SYDVKM. CDR3 region: CAWRGAKSPLHF. CDR3 in DNA: TGTGCCTGGAGGGGGGCAAAATCACCCCTCCACTTT.

The chain recombines TRBV28 with TRBJ2-7, with TRBD1 matching over 11 bases. Looked up from germline, CDR1 is MDHEN and CDR2 is SYDVKM. V shed 3 bases and J 6 bases; nucleotides not matched to a gene: 10. This CDR3 is 16 amino acids long. The CDR3 reads CASSFVGTGGWSEQYF. The CDR3 nucleotides read TGTGCCAGCAGTTTTGTGGGGACAGGGGGTTGGTCCGAGCAGTACTTC. The full variable domain, with the rest looked up from reference TRBV28 and TRBJ2-7, is DVKVTQSSRYLVKRTGEKVFLECVQDMDHENMFWYRQDPGLGLRLIYFSYDVKMKEKGDIPEGYSVSREKKERFSLILESASTNQTSMYLCASSFVGTGGWSEQYFGPGTRLTVT.

The rearrangement links TRBV5-4 to TRBJ2-5; D possibly corresponds to TRBD1 (6 bases). With 4 bases removed from V and 4 bases from J, the gap between germline ends came to 14 bases. CDR1 is SGHNT, CDR2 YYREEE, per germline (reference sequence). This CDR3 spans 14 amino acids. The CDR3 here is CASSRVGQRETQYF. The CDR3 coding sequence is TGTGCCAGCAGCCGTGTGGGACAACGAGAGACCCAGTACTTC.

J is TRBJ2-5 and V is TRBV18; no clear D gene. The CDR3 sequence is 16 residues long. Germline lookup yields CDR1 KGHSH and CDR2 LQKENI. Trimming pared 0 bases from V and 1 base from J, leaving 12 bases between. The CDR3 sequence is CASSPPVVHLQETQYF. The CDR3 DNA reads TGTGCCAGCTCACCACCGGTGGTTCACCTCCAAGAGACCCAGTACTTC.

J is TRBJ2-7 and V is TRBV27, with 14 bases lining up with TRBD2. The CDR3 totals 15 residues. Germline values: CDR1 MNHEY, CDR2 SMNVEV (reference sequence). V dropped 6 bases and J dropped 3; count of bases not matched to a gene: 4. The CDR3 bases are TGTGCCAGCAGCTTGGGACTAGCGGGGGACTACGAGCAGTACTTC. It encodes CASSLGLAGDYEQYF.

This clone was seen a single time. This chain links TRBV6-5 with TRBJ2-7; 8 bases are shared with TRBD1. Germline loops: CDR1 MNHEY, CDR2 SVGAGI. CDR3 length: 13 amino acids. J lost 6 bases, V lost 0 bases, and 1 base had no gene match. CDR3: CASSYSRGREQYF. The CDR3 DNA follows: TGTGCCAGCAGTTACTCCAGGGGGCGCGAGCAGTACTTC.

The chain employs TRBV7-9 and TRBJ2-3; 7 positions agree with TRBD1. The CDR3 is 17 amino acids. V lost 4 bases and J lost 0; bases outside the gene matches: 10. Germline loops: CDR1 SEHNR, CDR2 FQNEAQ (reference sequence). The CDR3 region is CASSWLVGTASTDTQYF. CDR3 DNA sequence: TGTGCCAGCAGCTGGTTGGTAGGGACAGCTAGCACAGATACGCAGTATTTT.

The V call is TRBV3-1 (or the pseudogene TRBV3-2), the J call TRBJ1-2; 7 nucleotides agree with TRBD1. This CDR3 has 13 residues. CDR1 is LGHDT and CDR2 is YNNKEL in the germline V gene (reference sequence). V gave up 4 bases and J gave up 7 bases; unmatched junction bases: 6. CDR3 in amino acids: CASSPDRVFGYTF. CDR3 nucleotide sequence: TGTGCCAGCAGCCCTGACAGGGTTTTTGGCTACACCTTC.

This sequence joins TRBV6-2 or TRBV6-3 and TRBJ1-5; a possible D gene is TRBD1 (6 bases). V was pared by 5 bases and J by 0 bases, with 17 bases between. This CDR3 spans 17 amino acids. Germline lookup yields CDR1 MNHEY and CDR2 SVGEGT. The chain's CDR3 is CASSLPGTRYSNQPQHF. DNA for the CDR3: TGTGCCAGCAGTCTCCCCGGGACAAGGTATAGCAATCAGCCCCAGCATTTT.

This clone was observed once. V is TRBV4-3 and J is TRBJ2-7, with D perhaps matching TRBD2 (6 bases). The CDR3 totals 13 residues. The V end lost 2 bases, the J end lost 5 bases, and 10 bases lay between the germline ends. From germline, CDR1 is LGHNA and CDR2 YSLEER. Here the CDR3 DNA reads TGCGCCAGCAGCCAACAGGGAGGCGACGAGCAGTACTTC. Its protein product is CASSQQGGDEQYF.

V gene TRBV19 combines with J gene TRBJ2-5; 7 nucleotides agree with TRBD1. Germline-derived CDR1 and CDR2 are LNHDA and SQIVND (reference sequence). This CDR3 is built from 14 residues. V lost 4 bases and J lost 3; bases outside the gene matches: 5. CDR3: CASSNTGTEETQYF. As DNA, the CDR3 is TGTGCCAGTAGTAACACCGGGACAGAAGAGACCCAGTACTTC.

V gene TRBV25-1 combines with J gene TRBJ1-2; no firm D call. V was pared by 2 bases and J by 4 bases, with 11 bases between. Germline V gene lookup returns CDR1 MGHDK and CDR2 SYGVNS. The CDR3 contains 14 residues. The CDR3 nucleotides are TGTGCCAGCAGTGAAGGCGGTACAGTCTATGGCTACACCTTC. Translating gives CASSEGGTVYGYTF.

This clone is a singleton in its sample. J is TRBJ2-3 and V is TRBV4-1; D tentatively fits TRBD1 or TRBD2 (5 bases each). The V and J ends lost 0 bases and 2 bases respectively, with 21 bases between them. Per germline, CDR1 MGHRA and CDR2 YSYEKL. CDR3 length: 19 amino acids. CDR3 DNA sequence: TGCGCCAGCAGCCAAGATACGGGGCCTAGCACCTGGGACACAGATACGCAGTATTTT. Its protein is CASSQDTGPSTWDTDTQYF.

CDR3 bases: TGTGCCAGCAGCTCTAGCGGCTACGAGCAGTACTTC. As protein: CASSSSGYEQYF. The V and J genes are TRBV7-6 and TRBJ2-7, with 7 bases lining up with TRBD2. Unmatched junction bases numbered 0, after V lost 4 bases and J lost 3 bases. This CDR3 contains 12 residues. CDR1 SGHVS and CDR2 FNYEAQ come from the germline V gene.

The rearrangement joins TRBV7-9 to TRBJ1-1, with TRBD1 matching over 8 bases. Losses at the gene ends were 4 bases for V and 0 bases for J; bases not matched to a gene: 16. Germline CDR1 reads SEHNR; CDR2 reads FQNEAQ (reference sequence). This CDR3 spans 19 amino acids. The CDR3 DNA is TGTGCCAGCAGCTCTAAGTACCCGGACAGGGTAAGGATGAACACTGAAGCTTTCTTT. Amino acid sequence: CASSSKYPDRVRMNTEAFF.

The chain uses TRBV5-5 and TRBJ1-6; D not resolved. Germline assignment: CDR1 SGHKS and CDR2 YYEKEE (reference sequence). Trimming stripped 1 base from V and 10 bases from J, with 21 bases between. The CDR3 has 17 residues. The CDR3 DNA reads TGTGCCAGCAGCTTGTATTGGGTGGCGGGTGGAGACTCACCCCTCCACTTT. This codes for CASSLYWVAGGDSPLHF.

CDR3 bases: TGTGCCAGCAGCTTGGTAGGCAGCTCCTACGAGCAGTACTTC. This gives the protein CASSLVGSSYEQYF. This rearrangement joins TRBV5-4 to TRBJ2-7; D unclear. This CDR3 is 14 amino acids long. The germline V gene has CDR1 SGHNT and CDR2 YYREEE (reference sequence). Trimming took off 0 bases at V and 0 bases at J, with 7 bases between the two ends.

This clone was counted between two and nine times. The same CDR3 can be traced to other DNA sequences in this sample. V gene TRBV11-3 combines with J gene TRBJ2-3; TRBD2 agrees at 7 bases. V was clipped by 3 bases and J by 0 bases; unmatched bases: 0. Germline V gives CDR1 SGHNT, CDR2 YENEEA. The CDR3 has 14 residues. This CDR3 reads CASSFGGSTDTQYF. The CDR3 bases are TGTGCCAGCAGCTTCGGGGGGAGCACAGATACGCAGTATTTT. Drawing the rest from reference TRBV11-3 and TRBJ2-3, the complete variable domain is EAGVVQSPRYKIIEKKQPVAFWCNPISGHNTLYWYLQNLGQGPELLIRYENEEAVDDSQLPKDRFSAERLKGVDSTLKIQPAELGDSAVYLCASSFGGSTDTQYFGPGTRLTVL.

This sequence joins TRBV6-2 or TRBV6-3 and TRBJ2-7, with a weak D call TRBD1 (5 bases). The CDR3 is 13 residues long. The V end lost 6 bases, the J end lost 5 bases, and 14 bases lay between the germline ends. Germline CDR1 MNHEY, CDR2 SVGEGT. The CDR3 loop is CASSLTVVHEQYF. CDR3 nucleotides: TGTGCCAGCAGCCTGACAGTGGTCCACGAGCAGTACTTC.

V is TRBV24-1 and J is TRBJ2-5; D is possibly TRBD1 (6 bases). V gave up 0 bases and J gave up 5 bases, with 6 bases separating them. CDR1 and CDR2 (germline): KGHDR, SFDVKD. The CDR3 is 13 amino acids. CDR3 in DNA: TGTGCCACCAGTGATTTGACAGGGGAGACCCAGTACTTC. Protein sequence: CATSDLTGETQYF.